These T cell receptor beta chains were read from a single sample in a study of monozygotic twins with inflammatory bowel disease. TCRdb re-called the 5' RACE reads, yielding one record per CDR3 amino acid sequence without DNA. The sample totals around 370,000 distinct CDR3 sequences. The sample taken for sequencing was blood. The source is a human donor with ulcerative colitis or Crohn's disease, or a healthy co-twin of an affected twin (not recorded which). Each CDR3 is given with its conserved first and last residue. Fields, in order: V gene, J gene, CDR3 protein.

TRBV5-1	TRBJ1-4	CASSLIPGEVSELFF
TRBV11-2	TRBJ2-1	CASSQSTGGFEQFF
TRBV7-9	TRBJ2-3	CASSPRAPQTQYF
TRBV20-1	TRBJ1-2	CSASSDLETFYGYTF
TRBV7-2	TRBJ2-1	CASKPDRRLSNEQFF
TRBV5-1	TRBJ2-2	CASSLEGRSSTGELFF
TRBV28	TRBJ2-3	CASSGQGSGTDTQYF
TRBV27	TRBJ1-2	CASSPDDEGHGYTF
TRBV24-1	TRBJ2-1	CATSDFGSGGAGEQFF
TRBV20-1	TRBJ1-3	CSASQGSSSGNTIYF
TRBV28	TRBJ2-1	CASSLARALSNEQFF
TRBV4-1	TRBJ2-5	CASSHETSGVVQETQYF
TRBV3-1	TRBJ1-2	CASSQPRDKRLNYGYTF
TRBV12-3/TRBV12-4	TRBJ2-7	CASSRSGPSEQYF
TRBV29-1	TRBJ1-5	CSVTVGAVDQPQHF
TRBV5-1	TRBJ2-1	CASLSGAPSYNEQFF
TRBV20-1	TRBJ2-2	CSAHTSRGGELFF
TRBV9	TRBJ2-7	CASSVVPSGYEQYF
TRBV7-9	TRBJ1-1	CASSLLQGVNTEAFF
TRBV29-1	TRBJ2-7	CSVEARGLYEQYF
TRBV6-1	TRBJ2-1	CASSDMGSWDRGEQFF
TRBV12-3/TRBV12-4	TRBJ1-4	CASSLGGGVAQRKLFF
TRBV5-6	TRBJ1-1	CASSLTDRGTEAFF
TRBV7-2	TRBJ1-2	CASSSAGTGYYGYTF
TRBV10-3	TRBJ2-3	CAISDGGGAADTQYF
TRBV11-2	TRBJ2-1	CASSGGLLSYNEQFF
TRBV9	TRBJ1-2	CASSVGAGLYGYTF
TRBV5-1	TRBJ2-1	CASSAGHSSYNEQFF
TRBV7-6	TRBJ1-3	CASSRTTGAGNTIYF
TRBV27	TRBJ1-4	CASSLSGGTGQKLFF
TRBV19	TRBJ2-1	CASIAGGTYNEQFF
TRBV10-3	TRBJ1-2	CAISAGDHYGYTF
TRBV11-2	TRBJ2-2	CASSLTSGGSLTGELFF
TRBV4-3	TRBJ2-7	CASSPAVGAYEQYF
TRBV19	TRBJ1-3	CASRSGTGSGNTIYF
TRBV4-1	TRBJ2-3	CASSQGMAGGPTNTDTQYF
TRBV20-1	TRBJ2-1	CSATASYEQFF
TRBV11-2	TRBJ1-5	CASSLGVGGTNQPQHF